This TCR beta chain was recorded in a study of blood T cells in healthy people across ages. This clonotype was observed a few times. The authors ran a second PCR of about 7 to 11 cycles using a sample-barcoded 5' primer and a J-beta primer mix. Per-sample output comprised a minimum of 3 million paired-end reads containing CDR3. TCRdb re-derived calls from the 5' RACE reads in MiXCR, one entry per CDR3 protein. The data contain hundreds of thousands of distinct CDR3 sequences, about 30% of them seen just once; the ten biggest clones take up more than 15%. Per sample, no less than 5.5 micrograms of total RNA were extracted. The V gene end was trimmed by 8 bases and the J gene end by 3 bases; junction bases not matched to a gene: 2. The CDR3 length is 13 residues. CDR1 MDHEN and CDR2 SYDVKM come from the germline V gene.

The TCR sequence derives from a woman over 75 in good health. The sample comprised blood. The chain employs TRBV28 and TRBJ1-5, with 9 bases that match TRBD1. The CDR3 region has the DNA TGTGCCAGCGGGACAGGGTACAATCAGCCCCAGCATTTT. As protein: CASGTGYNQPQHF.